A single sample gave rise to the 18 T cell receptor beta chains below, sequenced in a study of cytomegalovirus exposure and HLA in healthy donors. Only in-frame clones appear in the TCRdb table, and some are missing; sequencing was by immunoSEQ multiplex PCR. The repertoire holds about 130,000 clones, with roughly 95% as singletons. The sample was PBMCs. These receptors all stem from a man aged 18-30 years in good health and CMV-seronegative.

The V gene is TRBV7-3, the J gene TRBJ2-1, with D maybe TRBD2 (6 bases). Between the trimmed V and J ends, which lost 5 bases and 9 bases, there was a span of 14 bases. Germline V gene sequence: CDR1 SGHTA, CDR2 FQGTGA. The CDR3 consists of 13 residues. CDR3 in amino acids: CASSQPGLGEQFF. In DNA form, the CDR3 reads TGTGCCAGCAGCCAGCCGGGACTGGGTGAGCAGTTCTTC.

J is TRBJ2-1 and V is TRBV14; TRBD2 matches at 8 bases. CDR3 length: 17 amino acids. Germline V gene lookup returns CDR1 SGHDN and CDR2 FVKESK. The J segment lost 1 base and the V segment lost 4 bases, leaving 9 bases of the junction unmatched. This chain's CDR3 is CASSLQGAGVSYNEQFF. The CDR3 nucleotides are TGTGCCAGCAGCCTCCAGGGAGCGGGAGTGTCCTACAATGAGCAGTTCTTC.

The chain carries TRBV6-5 and TRBJ1-1; a possible D gene is TRBD1 (5 bases). The length of the CDR3 is 14 residues. V lost 6 bases and J 0 bases, leaving 11 bases between the germline ends. The germline CDR1 and CDR2 sequences are MNHEY and SVGAGI. The CDR3 DNA reads as TGTGCCAGCAGAAAAGGGGTTATGAACACTGAAGCTTTCTTT. Its protein product is CASRKGVMNTEAFF.

The chain employs TRBV28 and TRBJ1-4, with TRBD1 matching over 8 bases. The CDR3 spans 13 residues. V lost 11 bases and J lost 7; bases outside the gene matches: 9. From germline, CDR1 is MDHEN and CDR2 SYDVKM. CDR3 nucleotides: TGTGCCTGCGCCGGGACAGGAGGTGAAAAACTGTTTTTT. Protein: CACAGTGGEKLFF. Drawing the rest from reference TRBV28 and TRBJ1-4, the complete variable domain is DVKVTQSSRYLVKRTGEKVFLECVQDMDHENMFWYRQDPGLGLRLIYFSYDVKMKEKGDIPEGYSVSREKKERFSLILESASTNQTSMYLCACAGTGGEKLFFGSGTQLSVL.

V is TRBV5-4 and J is TRBJ1-2, with D perhaps matching TRBD1 (5 bases). The germline V gene has CDR1 SGHNT and CDR2 YYREEE (reference sequence). CDR3 length: 16 residues. V was pared by 4 bases and J by 5 bases, with 21 bases between. CDR3 in amino acids: CASSQGRTTVYYGYTF. CDR3 in DNA: TGTGCCAGCAGCCAAGGACGAACGACAGTATATTATGGCTACACCTTC.

This sequence joins TRBV6-5 and TRBJ2-7; 14 nucleotides agree with TRBD2. V trimming: 1 base; J trimming: 6 bases; junction bases outside the gene matches: 2. CDR3 size: 15 residues. Germline-derived CDR1 and CDR2 are MNHEY and SVGAGI. CDR3 sequence (DNA): TGTGCCAGCAGTTACTTCGGGACTAGCGGGAGCGAGCAGTACTTC. It encodes CASSYFGTSGSEQYF.

The J gene is TRBJ2-7, the V gene TRBV7-6, with 9 bases that match TRBD2. Germline-derived CDR1 and CDR2 are SGHVS and FNYEAQ. The CDR3 consists of 16 residues. Trimming cost V 3 bases and J 5 bases; bases outside gene matches: 11. In nucleotides, the CDR3 is TGTGCCAGCAGCTTCTTAGCGGGAGAAATGGGGGACGAGCAGTACTTC. Its protein is CASSFLAGEMGDEQYF.

V usage is TRBV6-5 and J usage is TRBJ2-7; 8 nucleotides match TRBD1. The V segment lost 5 bases and the J segment 4 bases; nucleotides outside the gene matches: 7. The length of the CDR3 is 14 residues. Germline-derived CDR1 and CDR2 are MNHEY and SVGAGI. CDR3 DNA: TGTGCCAGCAGTCTTACCCGACAGGGGTACGAGCAGTACTTC. This codes for CASSLTRQGYEQYF.

The chain links TRBV6-1 to TRBJ2-7; TRBD1 matches 8 bases. After removal of 10 bases from V and 4 bases from J, the junction contained 12 bases not matched to a gene. Per germline, CDR1 MNHNS and CDR2 SASEGT. The CDR3 covers 14 residues. This CDR3 is CATNLWTGSYEQYF. Here the CDR3 DNA reads TGTGCCACCAACCTGTGGACAGGGTCGTACGAGCAGTACTTC.

This chain joins TRBV4-1 and TRBJ2-7; 11 bases are a match to TRBD2. V trimming: 4 bases; J trimming: 1 base; junction bases outside the gene matches: 9. Germline V lookup: CDR1 MGHRA, CDR2 YSYEKL. The CDR3 length is 17 residues. CDR3 protein: CASSPERPSGRSYEQYF. Here the CDR3 DNA reads TGCGCCAGCAGCCCTGAGAGGCCTAGCGGGAGGTCCTACGAGCAGTACTTC.

The V call is TRBV28, the J call TRBJ1-2, with 7 nucleotides matching TRBD1. This CDR3 contains 15 residues. The junction had 13 bases not matched to a gene; V was cut back by 6 bases and J by 6 bases. Germline V lookup: CDR1 MDHEN, CDR2 SYDVKM. The CDR3 nucleotides are TGTGCCAGCAGCCCGACCCGGACAGGAACGAATGGCTACACCTTC. It yields the protein CASSPTRTGTNGYTF.

CDR3 region: CASSPTGGEETQYF. CDR3 nucleotides: TGTGCCAGCAGCCCAACGGGGGGGGAAGAGACCCAGTACTTC. The rearrangement uses TRBV7-9 and TRBJ2-5, with 8 bases aligning to TRBD2. The CDR3 consists of 14 residues. The germline CDR1 and CDR2 sequences are SEHNR and FQNEAQ (reference sequence). Losses at the gene ends were 5 bases for V and 3 bases for J; bases not matched to a gene: 5.

The J gene is TRBJ1-3, the V gene TRBV6-5; TRBD1 might be the D (6 bases). The germline V gene encodes CDR1 MNHEY and CDR2 SVGAGI. This CDR3 spans 14 amino acids. V dropped 8 bases and J dropped 2 bases, with 13 bases sitting between them. The CDR3 DNA sequence: TGTGCCAGCGGTACTGGGACAACTGGAAACACCATATATTTT. Protein: CASGTGTTGNTIYF.

The chain has TRBV5-1 and TRBJ2-7, with TRBD2 matching over 11 bases. Per germline, CDR1 SGHRS and CDR2 YFSETQ. Losses at the gene ends were 4 bases for V and 6 bases for J; bases not matched to a gene: 6. This CDR3 is built from 14 residues. CDR3 region: CASSALLAGAEQYF. The CDR3 bases are TGCGCCAGCAGCGCTTTACTAGCGGGAGCCGAGCAGTACTTC.

The chain combines TRBV9 with TRBJ2-2; 10 bases line up with TRBD1. J gave up 4 bases and V 3 bases, and 0 bases lay outside the gene matches. The CDR3 is 14 residues long. CDR1 is SGDLS and CDR2 is YYNGEE in the germline V gene. In DNA, the CDR3 is TGTGCCAGCAGCGGGACAGGGGGCACCGGGGAGCTGTTTTTT. Its translation: CASSGTGGTGELFF.

This clone appeared a single time. A junction boundary mismatches the germline segment, possibly from a read error. The chain has TRBV13 and TRBJ2-7, with 9 bases identical to TRBD2. Germline V CDR1 and CDR2: PRHDT, FYEKMQ (reference sequence). The CDR3 sequence is 16 residues long. In nucleotides, the CDR3 is TGTGCCAGCAGCAGAAATAGCGGGAGATTCTCCCACGAGCAGTACTTC. Translated, it gives CASSRNSGRFSHEQYF.

The V and J genes are TRBV30 and TRBJ1-2; D is possibly TRBD1 (6 bases). The ends were cut back, 6 bases at V and 0 bases at J, with 17 bases in the middle. This CDR3 comprises 15 residues. The germline V gene has CDR1 GTSNPN and CDR2 SVGIG (reference sequence). The CDR3 spells CACPLGGLANYGYTF. The CDR3 DNA follows: TGTGCCTGCCCCCTGGGGGGGCTAGCTAACTATGGCTACACCTTC.

In this sample, this clone turned up once. The genes are TRBV7-6 and TRBJ2-7; 8 bases fit TRBD2. V trimming: 3 bases; J trimming: 7 bases; junction bases outside the gene matches: 8. Per germline, CDR1 SGHVS and CDR2 FNYEAQ. The CDR3 is 14 residues long. The CDR3 region has the DNA TGTGCCAGCAGCTTTGGAGCGGGAGCGGGGGAGCAGTACTTC. Translated, it gives CASSFGAGAGEQYF.